Only one count was recorded for the clone carrying this T cell receptor beta chain. This CDR3 is built from 13 residues. Germline CDR1 SGHTA, CDR2 FQGNSA. The V and J ends lost 0 bases and 3 bases respectively, with 2 bases between them. Described treatment: 19 received Ad26.COV2.S at low or high dose, single or two shots; roughly five received placebo; per-sample allocation not given. At day 63 after the first vaccine or placebo injection, samples were drawn. The data were obtained in a study of Ad26.COV2.S vaccination and SARS-CoV-2 variants. Some clones are missing from TCRdb's copy, which holds only in-frame ones; the method was immunoSEQ multiplex PCR. The sample holds around 450,000 clones, 90% seen once.

The chain recombines TRBV7-2 with TRBJ1-4; D ambiguous. The origin of this receptor is a person aged 18 to 59 who received the Ad26.COV2.S COVID-19 vaccine or a placebo. The specimen comprised peripheral blood, sampled in a trial of Ad26.COV2.S vaccine versus placebo. As DNA, the CDR3 is TGTGCCAGCAGCTTAGCCCCTAATGAAAAACTGTTTTTT. It encodes CASSLAPNEKLFF.